A single sample is the source of the 30 T cell receptor beta chains below, sequenced in a study of cytomegalovirus exposure and HLA in healthy donors. Produced via immunoSEQ multiplex PCR; TCRdb's table is partial and in-frame only. The profile shows about 56,000 clones, approximately 90% of them singletons. The sequencing input was PBMCs. Every receptor here comes from a man in his late teens or twenties in good health and CMV-seronegative.

The chain recombines TRBV2 with TRBJ2-3; D is perhaps TRBD2 (6 bases). Trimming took off 7 bases at V and 1 base at J, with 12 bases between the two ends. In germline, CDR1 is SNHLY, CDR2 FYNNEI. The CDR3 is 14 residues long. The CDR3 DNA is TGTGCCAGCACACCCTCGGGGGGCACAGATACGCAGTATTTT. The encoded protein is CASTPSGGTDTQYF.

This clone is medium-sized. This sequence joins TRBV19 and TRBJ2-3; 7 bases align to TRBD1. The CDR3 covers 15 residues. Per the germline V gene, CDR1 is LNHDA and CDR2 is SQIVND (reference sequence). The trim removed 1 base at V and 2 bases at J, leaving 3 bases unmatched. The CDR3 spells CASSIGQGHTDTQYF. The CDR3 bases are TGTGCCAGTAGTATAGGACAGGGACACACAGATACGCAGTATTTT.

This chain links TRBV29-1 with TRBJ2-7, with 9 bases lining up with TRBD1. Trimming took 6 bases from V and 3 from J; bases not matched to a gene: 6. Looked up from germline, CDR1 is SQVTM and CDR2 is ANQGSEA. The CDR3 consists of 13 residues. DNA of the CDR3: TGCAGCGTGAGGACAGGGGAGAACTACGAGCAGTACTTC. Its translation: CSVRTGENYEQYF.

This chain links TRBV5-6 with TRBJ1-3; D is possibly TRBD1 (6 bases). V lost 1 base, J lost 0 bases, and 14 bases lay in between. CDR1 SGHDT and CDR2 YYEEEE come from the germline V gene. The CDR3 totals 17 residues. This CDR3 is CASSLSDRSISGNTIYF. Here the CDR3 DNA reads TGTGCCAGCAGCTTGTCGGACAGATCCATCTCTGGAAACACCATATATTTT.

V is TRBV7-2 and J is TRBJ2-7; 7 positions agree with TRBD1. The CDR3 runs to 14 residues. Germline CDR1 reads SGHTA; CDR2 reads FQGNSA. Trimming at V came to 1 base and at J to 0 bases, leaving 0 bases not matched to a gene. The CDR3 DNA is TGTGCCAGCAGCTTAGGGGACAGCTCCTACGAGCAGTACTTC. Protein: CASSLGDSSYEQYF.

J is TRBJ2-1 and V is TRBV11-2, with 8 nucleotides matching TRBD1. The V gene end was trimmed by 2 bases and the J gene end by 4 bases; junction bases not matched to a gene: 4. The CDR3 is 15 amino acids. Germline-derived CDR1 and CDR2 are SGHAT and FQNNGV. This CDR3 reads CASSLTGGRYNEQFF. The CDR3 coding sequence is TGTGCCAGCAGCTTAACAGGGGGAAGGTACAATGAGCAGTTCTTC.

This sequence joins TRBV27 and TRBJ2-1; D possibly corresponds to TRBD1 (5 bases). V was pared by 5 bases and J by 5 bases, with 10 bases between. The germline CDR1 and CDR2 sequences are MNHEY and SMNVEV (reference sequence). This CDR3 spans 13 amino acids. Here the CDR3 reads CASSRARDNEQFF. CDR3 sequence (DNA): TGTGCCAGCAGTCGGGCCAGGGACAATGAGCAGTTCTTC.

The chain has TRBV5-4 and TRBJ2-5, with D uncertain. Trimming stripped 0 bases from V and 3 bases from J, with 12 bases between. This CDR3 contains 15 residues. Per the germline V gene, CDR1 is SGHNT and CDR2 is YYREEE (reference sequence). The CDR3: CASSLDMSRKETQYF. CDR3 nucleotide sequence: TGTGCCAGCAGCTTGGACATGTCTAGAAAAGAGACCCAGTACTTC. The complete variable domain, with remaining parts taken from reference TRBV5-4 and TRBJ2-5, reads ETGVTQSPTHLIKTRGQQVTLRCSSQSGHNTVSWYQQALGQGPQFIFQYYREEENGRGNFPPRFSGLQFPNYSSELNVNALELDDSALYLCASSLDMSRKETQYFGPGTRLLVL.

For this clone: A junction end diverges from the germline sequence, so it may reflect a read error. This rearrangement joins TRBV7-7 to TRBJ2-2; 9 nucleotides align to TRBD2. The CDR3 has 14 residues. Germline CDR1 and CDR2: SSHAT and FNYEAQ (reference sequence). Written as DNA, the CDR3 is TGTGCTAGCAGCTCAGGACTAGCGTCCGGGGAGCTGTTTTTT. This sequence encodes CASSSGLASGELFF. The complete variable domain, with remaining parts taken from reference TRBV7-7 and TRBJ2-2, reads GAGVSQSPRYKVTKRGQDVTLRCDPISSHATLYWYQQALGQGPEFLTYFNYEAQPDKSGLPSDRFSAERPEGSISTLTIQRTEQRDSAMYRCASSSGLASGELFFGEGSRLTVL.

The CDR3 DNA sequence: TGTGCCAGCAGTTTAGGACAGGGTGGCAATCAGCCCCAGCATTTT. Translating gives CASSLGQGGNQPQHF. The gene calls are TRBV27 and TRBJ1-5, with 8 bases matching TRBD1. CDR3 length: 15 amino acids. Germline lookup yields CDR1 MNHEY and CDR2 SMNVEV (reference sequence). The V segment lost 2 bases and the J segment 2 bases; nucleotides outside the gene matches: 2.

This chain joins TRBV9 and TRBJ2-7; 7 nucleotides align to TRBD1. The CDR3 loop spans 15 amino acids. CDR1 and CDR2 (germline): SGDLS, YYNGEE. The V segment lost 0 bases and the J segment 0 bases; nucleotides outside the gene matches: 3. CDR3 bases: TGTGCCAGCAGCGTAGGGACAGGTAGCTCCTACGAGCAGTACTTC. Its protein is CASSVGTGSSYEQYF.

The chain uses TRBV15 and TRBJ2-1; maybe TRBD2 (6 bases). Germline CDR1 LNHNV, CDR2 YYDKDF (reference sequence). Trimming shortened V by 0 bases and J by 9 bases, and 6 bases separated the two germline ends. This CDR3 has 12 residues. The CDR3 bases are TGTGCCACCAGCAGAGAGGAGGGTGAGCAGTTCTTC. Protein sequence: CATSREEGEQFF. Full variable domain (rest looked up from reference TRBV15 and TRBJ2-1): DAMVIQNPRYQVTQFGKPVTLSCSQTLNHNVMYWYQQKSSQAPKLLFHYYDKDFNNEADTPDNFQSRRPNTSFCFLDIRSPGLGDTAMYLCATSREEGEQFFGPGTRLTVL.

This chain joins TRBV2 and TRBJ2-1, with TRBD2 matching 10 bases. The CDR3 spans 18 residues. Germline trimming cut 1 base from V and 8 bases from J; bases unmatched to any gene: 14. Germline values: CDR1 SNHLY, CDR2 FYNNEI. The CDR3 DNA is TGTGCCAGCAGTGAAGGGTGGGCTAGCGGGAGCCTTGGCGATGAGCAGTTCTTC. Protein sequence: CASSEGWASGSLGDEQFF.

The chain joins TRBV2 to TRBJ2-7, with 9 bases identical to TRBD1. Germline lookup yields CDR1 SNHLY and CDR2 FYNNEI. The CDR3 covers 14 residues. After removal of 4 bases from V and 6 bases from J, the junction contained 7 bases not matched to a gene. CDR3 bases: TGTGCCAGCAGTGCCGGACAGGGGCTAGTCGAGCAGTACTTC. Translating it yields CASSAGQGLVEQYF.

The chain combines TRBV11-3 with TRBJ2-2, with D unresolved. Germline loops: CDR1 SGHNT, CDR2 YENEEA. Trimming cost V 5 bases and J 0 bases, with 10 bases left between them. The CDR3 is 15 residues long. This CDR3 reads CASSGGTTNTGELFF. The DNA for the CDR3 is TGTGCCAGCAGCGGCGGCACGACGAACACCGGGGAGCTGTTTTTT.

The CDR3 protein is CASSPFPLGRYTEAFF. CDR3 bases: TGTGCCAGCAGTCCCTTCCCTTTGGGCAGATACACTGAAGCTTTCTTT. The rearrangement uses TRBV28 and TRBJ1-1; D unclear. Trimming took off 5 bases at V and 3 bases at J, with 19 bases between the two ends. Germline V lookup: CDR1 MDHEN, CDR2 SYDVKM. This CDR3 is 16 amino acids long.

The chain recombines TRBV5-1 with TRBJ2-1; 10 bases agree with TRBD2. Germline V gives CDR1 SGHRS, CDR2 YFSETQ. With 1 base clipped from V and 4 bases from J, the junction kept 5 bases outside the gene matches. The CDR3 extends over 16 amino acids. CDR3: CASSLRAGGSYNEQFF. CDR3 bases: TGCGCCAGCAGCTTGAGAGCGGGAGGGTCTTACAATGAGCAGTTCTTC. Filled out from reference TRBV5-1 and TRBJ2-1, the complete variable domain reads KAGVTQTPRYLIKTRGQQVTLSCSPISGHRSVSWYQQTPGQGLQFLFEYFSETQRNKGNFPGRFSGRQFSNSRSEMNVSTLELGDSALYLCASSLRAGGSYNEQFFGPGTRLTVL.

The chain carries TRBV6-1 and TRBJ1-2; 9 bases are a match to TRBD1. V was pared by 4 bases and J by 7 bases, with 10 bases of the junction left unmatched. CDR1 and CDR2 (germline): MNHNS, SASEGT. The CDR3 contains 15 residues. The CDR3 DNA sequence: TGTGCCAGCAGTGTGGAACCCACAGGGGGCTCTGGCTACACCTTC. Translation: CASSVEPTGGSGYTF.

V gene TRBV9 combines with J gene TRBJ2-3, with D unresolved. Germline V gene sequence: CDR1 SGDLS, CDR2 YYNGEE. The CDR3 loop spans 13 amino acids. Trimming left V 3 bases short and J 2 bases short, with 7 bases between. The CDR3: CASSDRPTDTQYF. The CDR3 DNA sequence: TGTGCCAGCAGCGACAGACCCACAGATACGCAGTATTTT.

V and J are TRBV28 and TRBJ2-5; D remains ambiguous. Germline V gives CDR1 MDHEN, CDR2 SYDVKM. V was trimmed by 6 bases and J by 5 bases, leaving 4 bases between them. The CDR3 runs 10 residues. The CDR3, as DNA: TGTGCCAGCAGGCGGGAGACCCAGTACTTC. It translates to CASRRETQYF. Together with reference TRBV28 and TRBJ2-5, the CDR3 gives the full variable domain: DVKVTQSSRYLVKRTGEKVFLECVQDMDHENMFWYRQDPGLGLRLIYFSYDVKMKEKGDIPEGYSVSREKKERFSLILESASTNQTSMYLCASRRETQYFGPGTRLLVL.

The chain recombines TRBV4-3 with TRBJ1-5; a possible D gene is TRBD1 (5 bases). Germline V lookup: CDR1 LGHNA, CDR2 YSLEER. V was cut by 5 bases and J by 6 bases, with 11 bases left in between. CDR3 length: 13 residues. The CDR3 DNA sequence: TGCGCCAGCAGCGTCGACAGAGGTCAGCCCCAGCATTTT. This gives the protein CASSVDRGQPQHF.

The V and J genes are TRBV28 and TRBJ2-1; 8 bases line up with TRBD2. V lost 2 bases to trimming and J lost 7 bases; unmatched junction nucleotides: 7. This CDR3 spans 15 amino acids. The V gene's germline CDR1 is MDHEN and CDR2 SYDVKM. DNA of the CDR3: TGTGCCAGCAGTTTAATGGCGGGAGGTCTGAATGAGCAGTTCTTC. It specifies CASSLMAGGLNEQFF. The variable domain in full, completed from reference TRBV28 and TRBJ2-1, reads DVKVTQSSRYLVKRTGEKVFLECVQDMDHENMFWYRQDPGLGLRLIYFSYDVKMKEKGDIPEGYSVSREKKERFSLILESASTNQTSMYLCASSLMAGGLNEQFFGPGTRLTVL.

CDR3 nucleotide sequence: TGTGCCAGTAGCCGCGGGGAGTACGAGCAGTACTTC. Translated: CASSRGEYEQYF. The chain carries TRBV19 and TRBJ2-7; a weak D match, TRBD2 (6 bases). The CDR3 loop spans 12 amino acids. The V gene's germline CDR1 is LNHDA and CDR2 SQIVND (reference sequence). The V end was cut by 6 bases, the J end by 4 bases, with 10 bases between.

The V gene is TRBV18, the J gene TRBJ1-2; TRBD1 is a possible D gene (5 bases). The CDR3 loop spans 14 amino acids. Looked up from germline, CDR1 is KGHSH and CDR2 is LQKENI. V was pared by 3 bases and J by 4 bases, with 12 bases between. CDR3 DNA sequence: TGTGCCAGCTCACCTGGGGCTTCCTTCTATGGCTACACCTTC. This encodes CASSPGASFYGYTF.

This clone was recorded once. The chain employs TRBV7-2 and TRBJ1-2; D ambiguous. This CDR3 region has 14 residues. Germline CDR1 and CDR2: SGHTA and FQGNSA. V was shortened by 1 base and J by 1 base, with 7 bases between the two germline ends. Here the CDR3 DNA reads TGTGCCAGCAGCTTAGATTTTAATAACTATGGCTACACCTTC. This codes for CASSLDFNNYGYTF.

V usage is TRBV28 and J usage is TRBJ1-1; TRBD1 matches at 9 bases. CDR3 length: 13 amino acids. V lost 4 bases and J lost 10; bases outside the gene matches: 7. The germline V gene encodes CDR1 MDHEN and CDR2 SYDVKM. The CDR3 DNA is TGTGCCAGCAGTTCAGGGACAGGGACGGGAGCTTTCTTT. Encoded protein: CASSSGTGTGAFF. The variable domain in full, with the rest retrieved from reference TRBV28 and TRBJ1-1, is DVKVTQSSRYLVKRTGEKVFLECVQDMDHENMFWYRQDPGLGLRLIYFSYDVKMKEKGDIPEGYSVSREKKERFSLILESASTNQTSMYLCASSSGTGTGAFFGQGTRLTVV.

This chain connects TRBV19 to TRBJ1-4; 7 bases align to TRBD1. The CDR3 totals 15 residues. J gave up 8 bases and V 5 bases, and 11 bases lay outside the gene matches. CDR1 LNHDA and CDR2 SQIVND come from the germline V gene (reference sequence). CDR3 nucleotides: TGTGCCAGTAGTCACCCTAGGGGGCAAGGGGAAAAACTGTTTTTT. Protein: CASSHPRGQGEKLFF.

V usage is TRBV29-1 and J usage is TRBJ2-2, with D perhaps TRBD2 (6 bases). Trimming cost V 5 bases and J 6 bases, with 19 bases left between them. CDR3 length equals 15 residues. Germline V gene sequence: CDR1 SQVTM, CDR2 ANQGSEA. The CDR3 sequence is CSVLSSRGVPGELFF. CDR3 nucleotide sequence: TGCAGCGTTCTTAGTTCCCGCGGGGTACCCGGGGAGCTGTTTTTT.

The gene calls are TRBV11-2 and TRBJ2-3, with 8 bases that match TRBD2. The trim removed 5 bases at V and 1 base at J, leaving 5 bases unmatched. The CDR3 runs 15 residues. Germline V lookup: CDR1 SGHAT, CDR2 FQNNGV. For the CDR3, the DNA is TGTGCCAGCAGCCCCCGGGAGGGGGGCACAGATACGCAGTATTTT. Its protein product is CASSPREGGTDTQYF.

The rearrangement joins TRBV29-1 to TRBJ2-7; D unresolved. The CDR3 spans 12 residues. The V and J ends lost 4 bases and 7 bases respectively, with 14 bases between them. CDR1 SQVTM and CDR2 ANQGSEA come from the germline V gene. CDR3 nucleotide sequence: TGCAGCGTTGTCTTTCCAAACCGGGAGCAGTACTTC. It encodes CSVVFPNREQYF.